The clone carrying this T cell receptor (beta chain) came up many times. TCRdb reprocessed the 5' RACE reads with MiXCR, giving one entry per CDR3 protein. This sample has fewer than 650,000 distinct CDR3 sequences, with around a sixth found just once. This record belongs to a study of T-cell memory formation after mild COVID-19. The CDR3 totals 15 residues. Germline-derived CDR1 and CDR2 are MNHEY and SMNVEV (reference sequence). The V and J ends lost 5 bases and 1 base respectively, with 12 bases between them. This sequence originates from an adult woman who had mild COVID-19 (a few samples of this study predate the infection). Cell type and time point are not known. The sample was PBMCs or a T cell subset sorted from them (not recorded which). The chain joins TRBV27 to TRBJ1-5; possibly TRBD1 for D (5 bases). CDR3 sequence (DNA): TGTGCCAGCAGTCAGGGTCGGTTGAGCAATCAGCCCCAGCATTTT. The encoded protein is CASSQGRLSNQPQHF.